This entry features one T cell receptor (beta chain) sequence. As yet, its antigen is unknown. The data were obtained in a study of T cell repertoires in cytomegalovirus infection. As for the study in general: HLA-B-restricted CMV epitopes that are well studied were used alongside recently identified HLA-C-restricted ones. Evidence of both CMV infection and a matching HLA type came from public TCR beta signatures.

Study results and limitations: Frequencies of public TCR beta families were cumulated, and this identified carriers of CMV plus the relevant HLA.

CDR1 and CDR2 (germline): MGHRA, YSYEKL. This CDR3 comprises 14 residues. Trimming left V 4 bases short and J 1 base short, with 10 bases between. From the reads, TCRdb called clonotypes with MiXCR, one entry per CDR3 protein. Counted here are about 55,000 distinct CDR3 sequences, more than 15% occurring once; the ten biggest clones make up 60% to 65%. This chain joins TRBV4-1 and TRBJ1-1; D is uncertain. The clonotype originates from a human donor in good health (CMV status not recorded). Some clones in this sample may be carry-over from other donors' samples. This specimen was CD8+ T cells from cultured PBMCs, taken from culture after CMV antigen stimulation. CDR3 amino acids: CASSRIGGNTEAFF. The CDR3 DNA follows: TGCGCCAGCAGCCGAATCGGTGGGAACACTGAAGCTTTCTTT.